The 27 T cell receptor beta chains presented below share a single source sample, sequenced in a study of T cell responses to AZD1222 COVID-19 vaccine. Clones were sequenced by immunoSEQ multiplex PCR, and TCRdb holds only the in-frame ones, with some missing. The sample lists under 130,000 clones; 88% were seen once. Sequencing used peripheral blood, obtained on day 0 of AZD1222 vaccination. These TCRs come from an adult in good health.

The genes are TRBV12-3 or TRBV12-4 and TRBJ2-7, with D perhaps matching TRBD1 (6 bases). This CDR3 is 13 amino acids long. V lost 2 bases and J 6 bases, leaving 11 bases between the germline ends. CDR3 nucleotide sequence: TGTGCCAGCAGTTTAAGGGCAGGGGTCGAGCAGTACTTC. Translated: CASSLRAGVEQYF.

The genes are TRBV4-2 and TRBJ1-2; 7 bases are a match to TRBD1. The CDR3 loop spans 16 amino acids. Unmatched junction bases numbered 8, after V lost 0 bases and J lost 4 bases. The germline gives CDR1 LGHNA, CDR2 YNFKEQ. DNA of the CDR3: TGTGCCAGCAGCCAAGATCCGACAGGGAAGGTCTATGGCTACACCTTC. This encodes CASSQDPTGKVYGYTF.

The gene calls are TRBV9 and TRBJ2-1; D gene ambiguous. CDR3 length equals 11 residues. Germline V gene data show CDR1 as SGDLS and CDR2 as YYNGEE. V was clipped by 4 bases and J by 7 bases, with 6 bases between them. The CDR3 reads CASSLRNEQFF. The DNA for the CDR3 is TGTGCCAGCAGCCTCCGAAATGAGCAGTTCTTC.

This chain uses TRBV11-2 with TRBJ2-3, with D perhaps assigned TRBD1 or TRBD2 (5 bases each). Germline V gene sequence: CDR1 SGHAT, CDR2 FQNNGV. This CDR3 region has 14 residues. Trimming cost V 3 bases and J 1 base, with 8 bases left between them. This chain's CDR3 is CASSLGVRTDTQYF. CDR3 DNA: TGTGCCAGCAGCTTGGGGGTCCGCACAGATACGCAGTATTTT.

The rearrangement joins TRBV11-1 to TRBJ1-1, with a possible D match to TRBD1 (5 bases). CDR3 length equals 14 residues. Per the germline V gene, CDR1 is SGHAT and CDR2 is FQDESV (reference sequence). V was trimmed by 4 bases and J by 1 base, leaving 10 bases between them. The CDR3 is CASSYTGTNTEAFF. Written as DNA, the CDR3 is TGTGCCAGCAGCTATACAGGAACGAACACTGAAGCTTTCTTT.

This CDR3 is CASSLNSGYGYTF. In nucleotides, the CDR3 is TGTGCCAGCAGCTTAAACAGCGGCTATGGCTACACCTTC. This rearrangement joins TRBV7-2 to TRBJ1-2; D is unclear. The CDR3 sequence is 13 residues long. V lost 2 bases and J lost 4, with 8 bases in between. The germline CDR1 and CDR2 sequences are SGHTA and FQGNSA.

V is TRBV11-2 and J is TRBJ2-7; 8 bases align to TRBD1. The CDR3 totals 15 residues. From germline, CDR1 is SGHAT and CDR2 FQNNGV. Trimming cost V 3 bases and J 6 bases; bases outside gene matches: 10. The CDR3 DNA reads TGTGCCAGCAGCTTTGGGCGGACAGGGCTCGGCGAGCAGTACTTC. It is translated as CASSFGRTGLGEQYF. Full variable domain (remainder filled in from reference TRBV11-2 and TRBJ2-7): EAGVAQSPRYKIIEKRQSVAFWCNPISGHATLYWYQQILGQGPKLLIQFQNNGVVDDSQLPKDRFSAERLKGVDSTLKIQPAKLEDSAVYLCASSFGRTGLGEQYFGPGTRLTVT.

V is TRBV5-1 and J is TRBJ2-5; no definite D call. The CDR3 covers 14 residues. The germline V gene encodes CDR1 SGHRS and CDR2 YFSETQ. Between the trimmed V and J ends, which lost 0 bases and 5 bases, there was a span of 11 bases. The CDR3 region has the DNA TGCGCCAGCAGCTTGGGAAACGAGAGGGAGACCCAGTACTTC. It specifies CASSLGNERETQYF.

The chain combines TRBV6-5 with TRBJ1-2, with D unclear. The CDR3 has 14 amino acids. V dropped 2 bases and J dropped 4 bases, with 11 bases sitting between them. Per the germline V gene, CDR1 is MNHEY and CDR2 is SVGAGI. The CDR3 bases are TGTGCCAGCAGTTACCGTGACGAAGGCTATGGCTACACCTTC. This sequence encodes CASSYRDEGYGYTF.

The rearrangement uses TRBV24-1 and TRBJ2-5, with a possible D match to TRBD2 (6 bases). This CDR3 spans 13 amino acids. Germline values: CDR1 KGHDR, CDR2 SFDVKD. V gave up 5 bases and J gave up 3 bases, with 9 bases separating them. DNA of the CDR3: TGTGCCACCAGTGGATGGGGGGAAGAGACCCAGTACTTC. Translated: CATSGWGEETQYF.

The rearrangement uses TRBV7-2 and TRBJ1-1, with D hard to call. V lost 5 bases to trimming and J lost 0 bases, with 10 bases between them. Germline CDR1 and CDR2: SGHTA and FQGNSA. The CDR3 contains 14 residues. CDR3 DNA sequence: TGTGCCAGCAGCCTCCGGGTTTTGAACACTGAAGCTTTCTTT. It translates to CASSLRVLNTEAFF. The full variable domain, completed using reference TRBV7-2 and TRBJ1-1, is GAGVSQSPSNKVTEKGKDVELRCDPISGHTALYWYRQSLGQGLEFLIYFQGNSAPDKSGLPSDRFSAERTGGSVSTLTIQRTQQEDSAVYLCASSLRVLNTEAFFGQGTRLTVV.

This clone showed up just once. The chain links TRBV7-9 to TRBJ1-5; D unclear. Per germline, CDR1 SEHNR and CDR2 FQNEAQ (reference sequence). The V end was cut by 1 base, the J end by 0 bases, with 16 bases between. There are 18 residues in the CDR3. The CDR3, as DNA: TGTGCCAGCAGCTTAGACAAGGGATCGTTTTATAGCAATCAGCCCCAGCATTTT. It encodes CASSLDKGSFYSNQPQHF.

The chain is built from TRBV28 and TRBJ2-7, with D unclear. The germline gives CDR1 MDHEN, CDR2 SYDVKM. The germline V and J ends were trimmed by 5 bases and 1 base, with 15 bases remaining between them. This CDR3 spans 15 amino acids. The CDR3 region has the DNA TGTGCCAGCAGTCCCTTCACCTACTCATCCTACGAGCAGTACTTC. This sequence encodes CASSPFTYSSYEQYF.

The chain links TRBV6-5 to TRBJ2-1; 7 bases are a match to TRBD2. This CDR3 comprises 15 residues. The J segment lost 8 bases and the V segment lost 4 bases, leaving 11 bases of the junction unmatched. Germline CDR1 reads MNHEY; CDR2 reads SVGAGI. CDR3 sequence reads: CASSLAGEVEDEQFF. In nucleotides, the CDR3 is TGTGCCAGCAGTTTGGCGGGAGAGGTCGAGGATGAGCAGTTCTTC.

Notes on this clone: A junction end diverges from the germline sequence, so it may reflect a read error. J is TRBJ2-1 and V is TRBV11-2, with 10 bases that match TRBD2. Per the germline V gene, CDR1 is SGHAT and CDR2 is FQNNGV. The CDR3 has 13 amino acids. The CDR3, as DNA: TGTGCCAGCAGTACGATGGATCAGCGGGAGGGCGTCTTC. Protein: CASSTMDQREGVF.

The genes are TRBV19 and TRBJ2-3; D is possibly TRBD1 or TRBD2 (5 bases each). The V and J ends lost 3 bases and 2 bases respectively, with 9 bases between them. The CDR3 is 14 residues long. The germline V gene has CDR1 LNHDA and CDR2 SQIVND (reference sequence). DNA of the CDR3: TGTGCCAGTAGTATGGGGACGGACACAGATACGCAGTATTTT. Translated: CASSMGTDTDTQYF.

The rearrangement uses TRBV7-9 and TRBJ1-2; TRBD1 matches at 8 bases. The CDR3 contains 14 residues. With V trimmed by 4 bases and J by 7 bases, 8 bases remained unmatched. Germline lookup yields CDR1 SEHNR and CDR2 FQNEAQ (reference sequence). This CDR3 reads CASSSRTGQVGYTF. The CDR3 DNA sequence: TGTGCCAGCAGCTCTAGGACAGGGCAAGTTGGCTACACCTTC. The full variable domain, in which reference TRBV7-9 and TRBJ1-2 provide the parts outside the CDR3, is DTGVSQNPRHKITKRGQNVTFRCDPISEHNRLYWYRQTLGQGPEFLTYFQNEAQLEKSRLLSDRFSAERPKGSFSTLEIQRTEQGDSAMYLCASSSRTGQVGYTFGSGTRLTVV.

As DNA, the CDR3 is TGTGCCAGTAAGTCCGGAGGGAGGATTAACACTGAAGCTTTCTTT. Its protein product is CASKSGGRINTEAFF. The chain uses TRBV19 and TRBJ1-1, with no clear D. There are 15 residues in the CDR3. The V and J ends lost 7 bases and 2 bases respectively, with 17 bases between them. In germline, CDR1 is LNHDA, CDR2 SQIVND (reference sequence). Complete variable domain (other parts from reference TRBV19 and TRBJ1-1): DGGITQSPKYLFRKEGQNVTLSCEQNLNHDAMYWYRQDPGQGLRLIYYSQIVNDFQKGDIAEGYSVSREKKESFPLTVTSAQKNPTAFYLCASKSGGRINTEAFFGQGTRLTVV.

The count of this clone is one. The chain combines TRBV5-1 with TRBJ2-3; 7 bases align to TRBD1. This CDR3 contains 15 residues. V gave up 4 bases and J gave up 0 bases; unmatched junction bases: 5. Germline loops: CDR1 SGHRS, CDR2 YFSETQ. The CDR3 sequence: CASSPGQPSTDTQYF. In DNA form, the CDR3 reads TGCGCCAGCAGCCCGGGACAGCCTAGCACAGATACGCAGTATTTT.

The V call is TRBV7-6, the J call TRBJ2-5, with TRBD2 identical over 8 bases. Germline trimming cut 1 base from V and 4 bases from J; bases unmatched to any gene: 11. The CDR3 is made up of 17 amino acids. CDR1 and CDR2 from the germline V gene are SGHVS and FNYEAQ. The CDR3 coding sequence is TGTGCCAGCAGCTTAGTCATGGGCGGGAGGCATATAGAGACCCAGTACTTC. As protein: CASSLVMGGRHIETQYF.

The V and J genes are TRBV7-9 and TRBJ2-2; 9 nucleotides match TRBD2. V was clipped by 5 bases and J by 4 bases; unmatched bases: 8. The germline gives CDR1 SEHNR, CDR2 FQNEAQ (reference sequence). This CDR3 contains 16 residues. The CDR3 bases are TGTGCCAGCAGCCTAAGCGGGGGGACGATCACCGGGGAGCTGTTTTTT. It yields the protein CASSLSGGTITGELFF.

The gene calls are TRBV7-6 and TRBJ1-2, with 10 bases lining up with TRBD1. Germline assignment: CDR1 SGHVS and CDR2 FNYEAQ. CDR3 size: 15 residues. V gave up 5 bases and J gave up 4 bases; unmatched junction bases: 7. DNA for the CDR3: TGTGCCAGCAGCGACCGGACAGGGGGAAGCTATGGCTACACCTTC. Encoded protein: CASSDRTGGSYGYTF.

The V gene is TRBV5-1, the J gene TRBJ1-1; possible D gene TRBD1, 5 bases. This CDR3 region has 14 residues. CDR1 SGHRS and CDR2 YFSETQ come from the germline V gene. Deletions cut 1 base from V and 4 bases from J, with 11 bases between. CDR3 protein: CASSLTGVGTEAFF. The DNA for the CDR3 is TGCGCCAGCAGCTTGACGGGGGTTGGCACTGAAGCTTTCTTT.

The CDR3 DNA reads as TGTGCCAGCGACCGGGACAGGGGAATATCTAATGAAAAACTGTTTTTT. Amino acid sequence: CASDRDRGISNEKLFF. The genes are TRBV2 and TRBJ1-4, with 10 bases that match TRBD1. The CDR3 runs to 16 residues. Germline V gene data show CDR1 as SNHLY and CDR2 as FYNNEI. Unmatched junction bases numbered 9, after V lost 8 bases and J lost 3 bases.

About this clone: The sample has other DNA sequences that encode this CDR3 too. The chain joins TRBV30 to TRBJ1-5; 8 bases align to TRBD1. The germline V gene encodes CDR1 GTSNPN and CDR2 SVGIG (reference sequence). The CDR3 has 13 amino acids. Trimming cost V 0 bases and J 5 bases; bases outside gene matches: 0. CDR3 DNA: TGTGCCTGGAGTGTACAGGGGGATCAGCCCCAGCATTTT. Translated: CAWSVQGDQPQHF.

The rearrangement links TRBV4-3 to TRBJ1-1, with D unclear. V was cut by 1 base and J by 2 bases, with 8 bases left in between. CDR3 length: 14 amino acids. The germline V gene encodes CDR1 LGHNA and CDR2 YSLEER. This chain's CDR3 is CASSQAQSNTEAFF. The CDR3 DNA sequence: TGCGCCAGCAGCCAAGCACAGTCTAACACTGAAGCTTTCTTT.

The J gene is TRBJ1-2, the V gene TRBV19, with 9 bases matching TRBD1. This CDR3 is built from 14 residues. Germline V gene sequence: CDR1 LNHDA, CDR2 SQIVND (reference sequence). The J segment lost 8 bases and the V segment lost 3 bases, leaving 7 bases of the junction unmatched. The CDR3 loop reads CASSITGGGSGYTF. CDR3 bases: TGTGCCAGTAGTATCACAGGGGGCGGCTCGGGCTACACCTTC.